The present TCR beta chain was sequenced within a study of cytomegalovirus exposure and HLA in healthy donors. Study-wide findings and caveats: Among the CMV-associated chains, three were confirmed in vitro as specific for CMV antigens. One cluster of highly shared sequence variants probably arose as a sequencing artifact.

This clone has only one observation. Its cognate antigen is unknown. The PCR ran on 60 Vbeta and 13 Jbeta primers. Some clones are missing from TCRdb's copy, which holds only in-frame ones; the method was immunoSEQ multiplex PCR. This table holds about 200,000 clones, 65% to 90% found once. Sequencing was done on a sample of PBMCs. This TCR derives from a woman aged 45-59 years in good health and CMV-seronegative.

The CDR3 DNA reads TGCGCCAGCAGCGTATCTGGACAGGGGACTACCAAAAACATTCAGTACTTC. Translating gives CASSVSGQGTTKNIQYF. The V call is TRBV5-1, the J call TRBJ2-4, with 9 bases matching TRBD1. The trim removed 4 bases at V and 2 bases at J, leaving 10 bases unmatched. Germline V gives CDR1 SGHRS, CDR2 YFSETQ. This CDR3 contains 17 residues.